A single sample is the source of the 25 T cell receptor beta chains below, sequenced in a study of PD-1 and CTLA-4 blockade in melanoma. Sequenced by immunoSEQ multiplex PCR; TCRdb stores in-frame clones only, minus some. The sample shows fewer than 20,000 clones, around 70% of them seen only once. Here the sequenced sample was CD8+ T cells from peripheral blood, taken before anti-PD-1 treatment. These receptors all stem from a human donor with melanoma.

The CDR3 here is CAIRANTEAFF. CDR3 nucleotide sequence: TGTGCCATCAGGGCGAACACTGAAGCTTTCTTT. This chain links TRBV10-3 with TRBJ1-1, with unresolved D. Trimming stripped 6 bases from V and 1 base from J, with 3 bases between. The CDR3 covers 11 residues. The germline gives CDR1 ENHRY, CDR2 SYGVKD.

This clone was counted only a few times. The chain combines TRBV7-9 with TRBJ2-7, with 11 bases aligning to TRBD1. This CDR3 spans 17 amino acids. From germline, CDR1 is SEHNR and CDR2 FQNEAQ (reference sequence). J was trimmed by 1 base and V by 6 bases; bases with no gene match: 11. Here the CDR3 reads CASSNRDRGSGSYEQYF. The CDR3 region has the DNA TGTGCCAGCAGTAACCGGGACAGGGGGTCCGGATCCTACGAGCAGTACTTC.

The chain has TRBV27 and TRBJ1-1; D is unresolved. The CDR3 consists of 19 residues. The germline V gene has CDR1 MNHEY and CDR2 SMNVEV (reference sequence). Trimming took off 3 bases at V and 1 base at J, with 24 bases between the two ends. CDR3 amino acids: CASSFFFGGLDGENTEAFF. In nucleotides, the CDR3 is TGTGCCAGCAGTTTCTTTTTTGGAGGATTGGACGGGGAGAACACTGAAGCTTTCTTT.

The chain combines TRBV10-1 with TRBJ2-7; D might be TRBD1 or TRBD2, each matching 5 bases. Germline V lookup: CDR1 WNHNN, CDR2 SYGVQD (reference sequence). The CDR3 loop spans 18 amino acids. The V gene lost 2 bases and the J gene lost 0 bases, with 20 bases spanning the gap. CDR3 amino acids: CASSEGKEPGTVSYEQYF. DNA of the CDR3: TGCGCCAGCAGTGAGGGGAAAGAGCCGGGGACGGTCTCCTACGAGCAGTACTTC.

CDR3 sequence (DNA): TGTGCCAGCAGCACAAGGACACTGATTCTGGCGGGACATAGAGAGACCCAGTACTTC. The encoded protein is CASSTRTLILAGHRETQYF. The chain has TRBV21-1 and TRBJ2-5. TRBV21-1 is recorded as a pseudogene. The CDR3 spans 19 residues.

CDR3 in amino acids: CASSQTPGANVLTF. CDR3 coding DNA: TGTGCCAGCAGCCAAACACCTGGGGCCAACGTCCTGACTTTC. The chain has TRBV5-6 and TRBJ2-6; no firm D call. With 4 bases removed from V and 2 bases from J, the gap between germline ends came to 7 bases. Germline V gene sequence: CDR1 SGHDT, CDR2 YYEEEE. The CDR3 covers 14 residues.

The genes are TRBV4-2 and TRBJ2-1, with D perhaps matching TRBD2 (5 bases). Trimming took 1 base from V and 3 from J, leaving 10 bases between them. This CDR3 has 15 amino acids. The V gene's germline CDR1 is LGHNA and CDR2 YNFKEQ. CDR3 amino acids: CASSQGESFYNEQFF. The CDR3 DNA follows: TGTGCCAGCAGCCAAGGGGAGTCTTTCTACAATGAGCAGTTCTTC.

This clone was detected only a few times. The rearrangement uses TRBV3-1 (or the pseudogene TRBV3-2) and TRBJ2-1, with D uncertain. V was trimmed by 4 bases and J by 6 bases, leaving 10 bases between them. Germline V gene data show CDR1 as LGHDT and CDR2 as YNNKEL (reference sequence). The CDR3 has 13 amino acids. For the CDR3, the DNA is TGTGCCAGCAGCCTTCCCTACGTCAATGAGCAGTTCTTC. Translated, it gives CASSLPYVNEQFF.

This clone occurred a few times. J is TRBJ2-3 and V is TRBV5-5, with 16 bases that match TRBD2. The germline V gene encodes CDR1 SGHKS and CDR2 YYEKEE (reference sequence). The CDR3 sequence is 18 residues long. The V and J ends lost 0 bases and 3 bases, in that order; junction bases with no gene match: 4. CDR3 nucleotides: TGTGCCAGCAGCTTGGATGGGACTAGCGGGGGGGTGACAGATACGCAGTATTTT. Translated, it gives CASSLDGTSGGVTDTQYF.

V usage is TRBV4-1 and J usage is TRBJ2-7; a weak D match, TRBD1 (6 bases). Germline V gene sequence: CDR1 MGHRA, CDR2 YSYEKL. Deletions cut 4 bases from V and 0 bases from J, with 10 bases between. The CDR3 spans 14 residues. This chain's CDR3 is CASSLWTDSYEQYF. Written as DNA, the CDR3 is TGCGCCAGCAGCCTTTGGACAGACTCCTACGAGCAGTACTTC.

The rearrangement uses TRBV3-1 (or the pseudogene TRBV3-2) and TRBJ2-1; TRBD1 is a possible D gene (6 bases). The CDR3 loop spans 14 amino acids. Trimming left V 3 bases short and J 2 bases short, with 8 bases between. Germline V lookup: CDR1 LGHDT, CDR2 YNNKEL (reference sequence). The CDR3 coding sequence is TGTGCCAGCAGCCAGAGGGACACCTACAATGAGCAGTTCTTC. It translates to CASSQRDTYNEQFF.

The CDR3 DNA sequence: TGTGCCAGTAGTCTTCACCGGGACGGTCCAGAGGAGACCCAGTACTTC. Its translation: CASSLHRDGPEETQYF. This sequence joins TRBV19 and TRBJ2-5; D could derive from TRBD1 or TRBD2 (5 bases each). This CDR3 contains 16 residues. Germline V gene lookup returns CDR1 LNHDA and CDR2 SQIVND (reference sequence). The V end was cut by 5 bases, the J end by 5 bases, with 21 bases between.

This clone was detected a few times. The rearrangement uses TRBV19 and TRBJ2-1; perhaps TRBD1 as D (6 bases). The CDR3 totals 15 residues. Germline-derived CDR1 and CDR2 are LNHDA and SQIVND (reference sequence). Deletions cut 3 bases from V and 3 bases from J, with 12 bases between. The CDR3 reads CASSIYRENYNEQFF. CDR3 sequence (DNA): TGTGCCAGTAGTATCTACAGGGAGAACTACAATGAGCAGTTCTTC.

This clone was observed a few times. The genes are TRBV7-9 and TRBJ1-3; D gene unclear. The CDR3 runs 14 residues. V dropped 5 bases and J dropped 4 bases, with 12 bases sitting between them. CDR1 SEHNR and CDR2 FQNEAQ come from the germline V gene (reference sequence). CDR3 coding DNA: TGTGCCAGCAGCACAACCGGGTCAGGAAACACCATATATTTT. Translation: CASSTTGSGNTIYF.

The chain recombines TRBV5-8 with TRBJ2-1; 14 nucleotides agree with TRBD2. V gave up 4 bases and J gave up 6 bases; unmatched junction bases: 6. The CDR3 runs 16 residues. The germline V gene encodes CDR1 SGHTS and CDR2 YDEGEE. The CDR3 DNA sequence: TGTGCCAGCAGCCCGAGACTAGCGGGGGGGCTCAATGAGCAGTTCTTC. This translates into CASSPRLAGGLNEQFF.

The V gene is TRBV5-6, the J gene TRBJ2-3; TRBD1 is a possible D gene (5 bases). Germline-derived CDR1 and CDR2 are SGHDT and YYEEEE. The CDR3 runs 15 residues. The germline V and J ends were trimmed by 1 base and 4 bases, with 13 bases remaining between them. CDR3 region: CASSLSHRSADTQYF. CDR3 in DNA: TGTGCCAGCAGCTTGTCTCACAGGTCGGCAGATACGCAGTATTTT.

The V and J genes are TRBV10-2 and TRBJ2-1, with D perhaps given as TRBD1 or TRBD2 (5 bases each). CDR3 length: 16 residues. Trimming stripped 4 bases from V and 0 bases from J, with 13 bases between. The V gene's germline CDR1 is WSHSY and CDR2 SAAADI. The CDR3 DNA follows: TGCGCCAGCAGTGCGAGGGGACGTAGCTCCTACAATGAGCAGTTCTTC. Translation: CASSARGRSSYNEQFF.

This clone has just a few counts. The CDR3 DNA is TGCGCCAGCAGCCAAGTTGGGGGCAGGGGAACGGGGAATGAGCAGTTCTTC. The encoded protein is CASSQVGGRGTGNEQFF. V gene TRBV4-1 combines with J gene TRBJ2-1; tentatively, D is TRBD1 (6 bases). V gave up 1 base and J gave up 7 bases, with 20 bases separating them. This CDR3 has 17 residues. Germline lookup yields CDR1 MGHRA and CDR2 YSYEKL.

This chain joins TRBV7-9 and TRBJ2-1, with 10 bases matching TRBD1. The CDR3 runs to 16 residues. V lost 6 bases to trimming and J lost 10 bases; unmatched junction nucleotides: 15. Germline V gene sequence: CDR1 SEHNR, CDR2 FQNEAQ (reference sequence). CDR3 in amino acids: CASSRPPGQGFGEQFF. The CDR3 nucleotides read TGTGCCAGCAGTCGACCCCCGGGACAGGGGTTCGGCGAGCAGTTCTTC.

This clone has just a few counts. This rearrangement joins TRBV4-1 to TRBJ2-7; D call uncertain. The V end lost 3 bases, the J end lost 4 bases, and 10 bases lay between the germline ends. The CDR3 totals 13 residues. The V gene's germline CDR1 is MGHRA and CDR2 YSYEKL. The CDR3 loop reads CASSQVPSYEQYF. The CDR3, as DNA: TGCGCCAGCAGCCAGGTGCCCTCTTACGAGCAGTACTTC.

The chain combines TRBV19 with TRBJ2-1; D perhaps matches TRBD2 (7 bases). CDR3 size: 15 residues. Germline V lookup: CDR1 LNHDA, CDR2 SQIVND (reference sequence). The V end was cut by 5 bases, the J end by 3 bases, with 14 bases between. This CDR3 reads CASSLKGGVYNEQFF. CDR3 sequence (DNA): TGTGCCAGTAGTCTTAAGGGGGGGGTCTACAATGAGCAGTTCTTC.

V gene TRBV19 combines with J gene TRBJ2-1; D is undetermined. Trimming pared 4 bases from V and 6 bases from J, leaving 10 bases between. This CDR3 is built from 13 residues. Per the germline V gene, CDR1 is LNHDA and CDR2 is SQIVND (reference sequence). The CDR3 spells CASSSGLVNEQFF. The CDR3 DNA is TGTGCCAGTAGTAGCGGCCTCGTCAATGAGCAGTTCTTC. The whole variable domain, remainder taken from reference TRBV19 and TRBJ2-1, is DGGITQSPKYLFRKEGQNVTLSCEQNLNHDAMYWYRQDPGQGLRLIYYSQIVNDFQKGDIAEGYSVSREKKESFPLTVTSAQKNPTAFYLCASSSGLVNEQFFGPGTRLTVL.

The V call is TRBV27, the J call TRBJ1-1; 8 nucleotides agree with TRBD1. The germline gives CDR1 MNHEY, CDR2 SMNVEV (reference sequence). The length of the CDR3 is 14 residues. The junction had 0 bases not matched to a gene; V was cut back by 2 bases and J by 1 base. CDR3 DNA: TGTGCCAGCAGTTTAACAGGGGGGAACACTGAAGCTTTCTTT. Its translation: CASSLTGGNTEAFF.

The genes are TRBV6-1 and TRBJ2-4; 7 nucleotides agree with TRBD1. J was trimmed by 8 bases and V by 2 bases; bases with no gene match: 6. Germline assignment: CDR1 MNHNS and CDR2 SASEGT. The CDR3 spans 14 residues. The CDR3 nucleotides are TGTGCCAGCAGTGAAAGGACAGGATTGTACATTCAGTACTTC. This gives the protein CASSERTGLYIQYF.

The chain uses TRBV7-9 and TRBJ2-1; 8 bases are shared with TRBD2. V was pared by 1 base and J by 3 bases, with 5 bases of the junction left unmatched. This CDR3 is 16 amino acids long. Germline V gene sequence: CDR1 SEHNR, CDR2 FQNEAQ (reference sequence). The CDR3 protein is CASSLEHSGNYNEQFF. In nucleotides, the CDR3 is TGTGCCAGCAGCTTAGAGCATAGCGGGAACTACAATGAGCAGTTCTTC.